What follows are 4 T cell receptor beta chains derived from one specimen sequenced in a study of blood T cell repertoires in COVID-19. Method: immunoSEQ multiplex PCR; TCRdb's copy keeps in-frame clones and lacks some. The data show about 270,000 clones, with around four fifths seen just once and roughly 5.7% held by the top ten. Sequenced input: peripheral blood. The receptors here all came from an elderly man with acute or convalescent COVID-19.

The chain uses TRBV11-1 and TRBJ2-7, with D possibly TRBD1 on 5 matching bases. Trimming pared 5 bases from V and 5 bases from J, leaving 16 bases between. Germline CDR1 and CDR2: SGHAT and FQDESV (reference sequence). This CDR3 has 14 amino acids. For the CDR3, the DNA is TGTGCCAGCAGCGGTACCAGGGTTATCAACGAGCAGTACTTC. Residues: CASSGTRVINEQYF.

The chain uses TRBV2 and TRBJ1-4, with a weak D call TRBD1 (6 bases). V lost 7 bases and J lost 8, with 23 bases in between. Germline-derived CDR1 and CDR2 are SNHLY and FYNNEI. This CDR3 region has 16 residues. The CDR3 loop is CASKSAFRGLVEKLFF. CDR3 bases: TGTGCCAGCAAATCAGCATTCAGGGGCTTGGTCGAAAAACTGTTTTTT.

The CDR3 nucleotides read TGTGCCAGCAGCGTAGGTACAGAAGAGACCCAGTACTTC. This encodes CASSVGTEETQYF. The chain couples TRBV9 to TRBJ2-5; D gene ambiguous. The CDR3 has 13 amino acids. Germline assignment: CDR1 SGDLS and CDR2 YYNGEE. V shed 0 bases and J shed 3 bases, with 6 bases lying between them. The full variable domain, completed using reference TRBV9 and TRBJ2-5, is DSGVTQTPKHLITATGQRVTLRCSPRSGDLSVYWYQQSLDQGLQFLIQYYNGEERAKGNILERFSAQQFPDLHSELNLSSLELGDSALYFCASSVGTEETQYFGPGTRLLVL.

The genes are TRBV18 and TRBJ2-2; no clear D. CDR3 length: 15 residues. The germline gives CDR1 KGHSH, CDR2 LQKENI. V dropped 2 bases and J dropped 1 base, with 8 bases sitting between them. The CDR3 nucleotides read TGTGCCAGCTCACCAGGTTCACAGAACACCGGGGAGCTGTTTTTT. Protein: CASSPGSQNTGELFF.